These T cell receptor beta chains were read from a single sample in a study of regulatory T cells in long-lasting Graves disease. TCRdb analysed the multiplex PCR reads with MiXCR anew, one entry per CDR3 protein. In the table there are 400,000 to 500,000 distinct CDR3 sequences, under 15% of which are singletons. This sample also belongs to another study, concerning T cells in Graves' hyperthyroidism and ophthalmopathy.

This specimen consisted of peripheral blood mononuclear cells (PBMCs), obtained at new diagnosis, from a patient treated with antithyroid drugs. These receptors were taken from a young woman with Graves disease. Both conserved end residues are trimmed from each CDR3. For some rows the clone size is stated as once, few or many, or as a class when expanded; others skip it.

CDR3	V	J	size
ASSEQPGLANLFTGTDTQY	TRBV2	TRBJ2-3	many
SARPPGLGQRSYEQY	TRBV20-1	TRBJ2-7	many
ASTLAGGANTQY	TRBV12-3/TRBV12-4	TRBJ2-3	NA
SAPSDRLNTGELF	TRBV20-1	TRBJ2-2	many
ASSLGRQRGDNSPLH	TRBV13	TRBJ1-6	many
ASSVGPGGSYEQY	TRBV9	TRBJ2-7	many
ASSLTRDYSYEQY	TRBV27	TRBJ2-7	many
SARWSTDTQY	TRBV20-1	TRBJ2-3	few
ASSPTGTGRTGELF	TRBV4-1	TRBJ2-2	NA
AWSVGQGYETQY	TRBV30	TRBJ2-5	many
ASSPRSGGSGEQF	TRBV18	TRBJ2-1	few
ATSGPGQDGTDTQY	TRBV15	TRBJ2-3	many
ASRRQGLNPEAF	TRBV12-3/TRBV12-4	TRBJ1-1	many
ASRKAGVYEQY	TRBV27	TRBJ2-7	once
ASTGDTEAF	TRBV2	TRBJ1-1	many
ASNGPGGTDTQY	TRBV7-9	TRBJ2-3	many
ASSLSVSYNEQF	TRBV27	TRBJ2-1	many
AWSVGRGYT	TRBV30	TRBJ1-2	many
ASSLSGLEDTQY	TRBV4-1	TRBJ2-3	NA
SARGEYYGYT	TRBV20-1	TRBJ1-2	few
ASSPQAAAREQY	TRBV27	TRBJ2-7	once
ASRRLTDTQY	TRBV2	TRBJ2-3	NA
ASSDRGGGGQPQH	TRBV2	TRBJ1-5	few
ASSLSRDGGRHQY	TRBV27	TRBJ2-7	NA
ASSVAVSTDTQY	TRBV9	TRBJ2-3	few
ASSLTRGLNQETQY	TRBV7-2	TRBJ2-5	NA
SARDDRGYGYT	TRBV20-1	TRBJ1-2	NA
ASTDRGGQPQH	TRBV6-2/TRBV6-3	TRBJ1-5	few
ASSVVSGSRNEQF	TRBV9	TRBJ2-1	few
ASSQSIEGDNQPQH	TRBV16	TRBJ1-5	few
ASSSPRGPSAGVREQF	TRBV7-9	TRBJ2-1	many
ATSRVSNQPQH	TRBV15	TRBJ1-5	few
ASSPPSGQGGQPQH	TRBV18	TRBJ1-5	many
ASNVYAGGPPDTQY	TRBV6-1	TRBJ2-3	many
ASSTGLESPLH	TRBV10-1	TRBJ1-6	NA
ASSLLRGAAYEQY	TRBV11-2	TRBJ2-7	many
ASTIPTSGTQY	TRBV5-1	TRBJ2-3	NA
SASRSGNTIY	TRBV20-1	TRBJ1-3	many
ASSQDVGRTDTQY	TRBV3-1	TRBJ2-3	few
ASGVPTPQANVLT	TRBV2	TRBJ2-6	many
ASSVDYYNEQF	TRBV6-4	TRBJ2-1	few
ASSLGTTHNEQF	TRBV12-3/TRBV12-4	TRBJ2-1	many
ASSLEPIRDTQY	TRBV5-1	TRBJ2-3	many
ATSDPGQGSYGYT	TRBV24-1	TRBJ1-2	few
AIQTRANYGYT	TRBV10-3	TRBJ1-2	few
SVGARLRTDTQY	TRBV29-1	TRBJ2-3	many
SASSSGSPAGELF	TRBV20-1	TRBJ2-2	many
ASSETRLAGAGDEQF	TRBV10-2	TRBJ2-1	NA
ASSPKSYSNQPQH	TRBV6-1	TRBJ1-5	NA
SALTSSGRAYLTDTQY	TRBV20-1	TRBJ2-3	many